This TCR beta chain was profiled in a study of OX40 agonist ivuxolimab in advanced cancers. Study-wide background: Patients took ivuxolimab, an agonistic anti-OX40 (CD134) antibody. Partial response was recorded in three patients: one hepatocellular carcinoma and two cutaneous melanoma cases. Study results and caveats: Clonal expansion from baseline to week 6 occurred in both CD4+ and CD8+ T cells. Researchers report that CD8+ T cells had, on average, more expanded clones than CD4+.

Regarding this clone: Its antigen is undetermined.

Measured with immunoSEQ multiplex PCR; TCRdb has only the in-frame clones, and not every one. The sample gives over 30,000 clones, 88% of which show up once; roughly 4% is in the top ten. CDR3 length: 14 amino acids. Per germline, CDR1 MDHEN and CDR2 SYDVKM. Deletions cut 6 bases from V and 2 bases from J, with 14 bases between. The rearrangement uses TRBV28 and TRBJ2-7; a possible D gene is TRBD2 (5 bases). This sample comprised CD4+ or CD8+ T cells sorted from blood, obtained in a trial of the OX40 agonist ivuxolimab. This TCR was recovered from an adult with an advanced solid tumor such as melanoma, head and neck, liver or kidney cancer. The DNA of the CDR3 is TGTGCCAGCAGGCCCCCCGACGGGACCTACGAGCAGTACTTC. Translated, it gives CASRPPDGTYEQYF.